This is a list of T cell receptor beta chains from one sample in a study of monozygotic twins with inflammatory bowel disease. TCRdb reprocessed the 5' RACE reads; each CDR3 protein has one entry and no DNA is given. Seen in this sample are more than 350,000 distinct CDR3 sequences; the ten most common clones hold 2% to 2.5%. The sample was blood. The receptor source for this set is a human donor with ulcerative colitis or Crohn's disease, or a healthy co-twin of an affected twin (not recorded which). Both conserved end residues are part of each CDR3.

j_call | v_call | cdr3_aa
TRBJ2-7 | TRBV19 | CASSKQESYEQYF
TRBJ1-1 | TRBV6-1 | CASNPTANTEAFF
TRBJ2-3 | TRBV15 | CASEGTQKVEDTQYF
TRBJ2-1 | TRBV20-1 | CSARDREHPYYNEQFF
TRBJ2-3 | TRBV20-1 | CSARDRWGKGTDTQYF
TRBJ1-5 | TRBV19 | CASSLGVSNQPQHF
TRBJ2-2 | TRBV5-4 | CASSLGSTLSRTGAGELFF
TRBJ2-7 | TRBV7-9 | CASSFGTADEQYF
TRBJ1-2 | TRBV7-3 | CASSINRGGDGYTF
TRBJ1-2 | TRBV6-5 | CASTRGQNYGYTF
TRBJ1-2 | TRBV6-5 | CASSLVASTGVVGYTF
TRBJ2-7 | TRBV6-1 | CASSPGLADYEQYF
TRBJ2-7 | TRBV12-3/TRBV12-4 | CASSSRTAFYEQYF
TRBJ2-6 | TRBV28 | CAAGGGRGANVLTF
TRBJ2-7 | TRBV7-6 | CASSSSGQGGEQYF
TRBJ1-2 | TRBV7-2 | CASSLLGGSYGYTF
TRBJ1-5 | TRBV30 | CAWSVGTDAYSNQPQHF
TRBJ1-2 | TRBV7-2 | CASSLNFVTTGDYTF
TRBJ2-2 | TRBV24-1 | CATSDARVGTGELSF
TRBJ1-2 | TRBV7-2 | CASSLAQAANYGYTF
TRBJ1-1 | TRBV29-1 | CSPWEGGEAFF
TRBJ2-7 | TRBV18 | CASSRPGQEAFEQYF
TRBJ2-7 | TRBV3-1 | CASSLTGTSGGEQYF
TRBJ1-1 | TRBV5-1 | CASSLGPVRGNTEAFF
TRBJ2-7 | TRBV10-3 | CAISGNRVAHEQYF
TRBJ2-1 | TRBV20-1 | CSAPSRAGGLYNEQFF
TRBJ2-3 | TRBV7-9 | CASSLAGDGDTQYF
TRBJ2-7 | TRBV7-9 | CASSLAGDSSYEQYF
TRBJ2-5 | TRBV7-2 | CASSQTGVLAGEETQYF
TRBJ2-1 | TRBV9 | CASTAAGGPSNEQFF
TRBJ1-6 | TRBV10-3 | CAISELGGDSPLHF